Detailed here is one T cell receptor (beta chain). There is no known antigen for this receptor. Base qualities were left out, and no much larger clone turns up one base away. From cysteine to phenylalanine, the CDR3 is 13 amino acids long. Kept here is only the CDR3 DNA, which spans 39 bases and is read in frame from base 1. Between the V and J ends, shortened by 6 bases and 4 bases respectively, the junction contains 12 bases. The data belong to a study of T cell repertoires in cytomegalovirus infection (dated by TCRdb to about 2019). Broadly, across the study: Donor HLA type was relevant to the analysis, as public TCR beta signatures indicated carriage of CMV infection together with the matching HLA type.

On the study overall, not on this receptor specifically: In the ex vivo response, HLA-C-restricted CMV-specific TCR beta clonotypes were dominant, and in two of eight donors the single most frequent clonotype came from this HLA-C-restricted group. In both this cohort and an independent cohort of approximately 350 donors, the cumulative frequency of public TCR beta family members distinguished carriers of CMV infection plus the relevant HLA type.

The sample was run on an Illumina HiSeq 1500. TCRdb trimmed public reads at Q25 via fastp, called clones via MiXCR and kept in-frame beta chains. Rows with a matching CDR3 protein are joined into one entry that keeps the most common DNA and genes. The sample table shows around 530,000 distinct CDR3 sequences, and 26% are seen once. The leading ten clones occupy roughly 13% of the sample. The rearrangement combines TRBV12-3 or TRBV12-4 with TRBJ1-1; tentative D gene TRBD1, with 5 bases matching. This receptor was obtained from a human donor in good health (CMV status not recorded). Some clones in this sample may be carry-over from other donors' samples. Material for sequencing was PBMCs. The bases read TGTGCCAGCAGCCGGGGACTGGGCACTGAAGCTTTCTTT. Its product reads: CASSRGLGTEAFF.